Included here is one T cell receptor (beta chain) sequence, with context. Its antigen is unidentified. The data originate from a study of neoadjuvant nivolumab and ipilimumab in lung cancer. General study points: From pretherapy to surgery, tumor richness and clonality rose with dual therapy. Higher pretherapy blood TCR richness went with higher resected-tumor richness. Resected tumors had greater TCR richness and clonality than uninvolved lung.

This CDR3 is built from 15 residues. V shed 4 bases and J shed 0 bases, with 13 bases lying between them. Germline lookup yields CDR1 MDHEN and CDR2 SYDVKM. Libraries were prepared by immunoSEQ multiplex PCR; TCRdb keeps only in-frame clonotypes and omits some of them. The table has 30,000 to 35,000 clones, 92% seen once. The specimen was peripheral blood, collected after neoadjuvant nivolumab, alone or with ipilimumab, at or shortly before surgery. This receptor was identified in an adult with non-small cell lung cancer. V and J are TRBV28 and TRBJ2-7; D is uncertain. The CDR3 bases are TGTGCCAGCAGTTCGCTAGTTGGATCCTCCTACGAGCAGTACTTC. This gives the protein CASSSLVGSSYEQYF.